The present entry profiles one T cell receptor beta chain with its context. The antigen is undetermined. The PCR was carried out with 60 Vbeta primers and 13 Jbeta primers. Sequencing used immunoSEQ multiplex PCR; TCRdb keeps in-frame clones, though not all of them. Of about 100,000 clones in the sample, about 77% were seen once. The sample belongs to a study of cytomegalovirus exposure and HLA in healthy donors. Findings and limits, study-wide: It was confirmed in vitro that a few of the CMV-associated chains were specific for CMV antigens. Associated with cytomegalovirus, according to the listing, were some 180 TCR beta chains. High specificity and sensitivity for cytomegalovirus status were reported for the classifier. Previous analysis showed most TCR beta V segments were productive about 87% or about 30% of the time.

Germline CDR1 LNHDA, CDR2 SQIVND (reference sequence). This CDR3 region has 14 residues. V lost 4 bases, J lost 6 bases, and 8 bases stayed unmatched. The origin of this receptor is a woman aged 45-59 years in good health and CMV-seropositive. What was sequenced was PBMCs. The chain employs TRBV19 and TRBJ2-7; 8 bases are a match to TRBD1. DNA of the CDR3: TGTGCCAGTAGTACCGGACAGGGTTCTTTCGAGCAGTACTTC. Its translation is CASSTGQGSFEQYF.